Listed below are T cell receptor beta chains from one sample, sequenced in a study of breast tumors, draining lymph nodes, adjacent tissues. MiXCR, run by TCRdb on the multiplex PCR reads, gives a single entry per CDR3 protein. Among approximately 210,000 distinct CDR3 sequences listed, nearly 35% were seen once. What was sequenced was axillary lymph node tissue. The source is a female donor with breast cancer. Some clones in this sample may be carry-over from other donors' samples. The CDR3 runs from the conserved cysteine through the conserved F or W. Fields, in order: clone size, D gene, J gene, CDR3 length, V gene, CDR3 DNA, CDR3 protein. A D gene is named only where the DNA matches it firmly. The size of a clone is reported for some rows only, either as once, few or many, or as a class for expanded clones.

>NA|TRBD2|TRBJ2-7|14|TRBV6-2/TRBV6-3
TGTGCCAGCAGTCCCCCGGGACTAGCGGACGAGCAGTACTTC
CASSPPGLADEQYF
>NA|NA|TRBJ1-4|16|TRBV7-3
TGTGCCAGCAGCCTCCCGGGATCATCAACTAATGAAAAACTGTTTTTT
CASSLPGSSTNEKLFF
>many|NA|TRBJ1-6|15|TRBV12-3/TRBV12-4
TGTGCCAGCAGCCCGGACAGATTGAATAATTCACCCCTCCACTTT
CASSPDRLNNSPLHF
>many|NA|TRBJ1-4|14|TRBV20-1
TGCAGTGCTAGCCCCGGCGGGGGCGATGAAAAACTGTTTTTT
CSASPGGGDEKLFF
>many|TRBD2|TRBJ2-5|15|TRBV7-6
TGTGCCAGCAGCTTAGCCACTAGCGGACAAGAGACCCAGTACTTC
CASSLATSGQETQYF
>NA|TRBD2|TRBJ2-7|16|TRBV20-1
TGCAGTGCTCGACAGGGACTAGCGGGAGGTAACTACGAGCAGTACTTC
CSARQGLAGGNYEQYF
>NA|NA|TRBJ1-4|13|TRBV20-1
TGCAGTGCTAGAGGACAGGCTAATGAAAAACTGTTTTTT
CSARGQANEKLFF
>NA|TRBD1|TRBJ2-7|15|TRBV6-5
TGTGCCAGCAGCTGGGGACAGGGGGCCTTCTACGAGCAGTACTTC
CASSWGQGAFYEQYF
>many|NA|TRBJ1-5|16|TRBV6-6
TGTGCCAGCAGTCACTCGCGGGAGGAGGGCAATCAGCCCCAGCATTTT
CASSHSREEGNQPQHF
>many|TRBD1|TRBJ2-5|16|TRBV4-2
TGTGCCAGCAGCCAGACCGGGACAGGGGGAGGAGAGACCCAGTACTTC
CASSQTGTGGGETQYF
>NA|TRBD2|TRBJ2-1|17|TRBV18
TGTGCCAGCTCACCACTTTCGGCTAGCGGGGGCGTCAATGAGCAGTTCTTC
CASSPLSASGGVNEQFF
>many|NA|TRBJ2-1|13|TRBV29-1
TGCAGCGTTCCCCTGGGACTGGCGGGGAAGCAGTTCTTC
CSVPLGLAGKQFF
>NA|NA|TRBJ1-4|15|TRBV19
TGTGCCACCTCGGGGATGAGGGCAACTAATGAAAAACTGTTTTTT
CATSGMRATNEKLFF
>NA|NA|TRBJ2-2|15|TRBV12-3/TRBV12-4
TGTGCCAGCAGTACGACCGTCCAGAGCACCGGAGAGCTGTTTTTT
CASSTTVQSTGELFF
>many|NA|TRBJ2-1|15|TRBV7-8
TGTGCCAGCAGCTCTGACGGTAGCTCCTACAATGAGCAGTTCTTC
CASSSDGSSYNEQFF
>many|NA|TRBJ2-3|16|TRBV10-3
TGTGCCATCAGTGAGTACAAGCAGGTACGCACAGATACGCAGTATTTT
CAISEYKQVRTDTQYF
>many|NA|TRBJ2-2|12|TRBV12-3/TRBV12-4
TGTGCCAGCAGTTTCGATACCGGGGAGCTGTTTTTT
CASSFDTGELFF
>NA|NA|TRBJ1-2|12|TRBV24-1
TGTGCCACCAGTGGGAAAAGGGGGGACTACACCTTC
CATSGKRGDYTF
>NA|TRBD2|TRBJ2-7|15|TRBV28
TGTGCCAGCAGTTTAATGGGGCTAGCGGGGGGTGAGCAGTACTTC
CASSLMGLAGGEQYF
>NA|TRBD2|TRBJ2-1|17|TRBV20-1
TGCAGTGCTAGAGATCCCGAGCGGGGACCGTCTCCCAATGAGCAGTTCTTC
CSARDPERGPSPNEQFF
>NA|NA|TRBJ2-1|17|TRBV9
TGTGCCAGCAGCGTAGACCCTCCCACCGGGATTTACAATGAGCAGTTCTTC
CASSVDPPTGIYNEQFF
>NA|TRBD2|TRBJ2-1|19|TRBV20-1
TGCAGTGCTAGCCAGGCCGGGACTAGCGGGAGTAATTTCTACAATGAGCAGTTCTTC
CSASQAGTSGSNFYNEQFF
>many|NA|TRBJ1-3|15|TRBV2
TGTGCCAGCAGTGAATTTACGGTCTCTGGAAACACCATATATTTT
CASSEFTVSGNTIYF
>many|TRBD1|TRBJ2-7|13|TRBV7-8
TGTGCCGTTAAGACAGGGGGCATGAACGAGCAGTACTTC
CAVKTGGMNEQYF
>NA|NA|TRBJ1-4|13|TRBV9
TGTGCCAGCAGCGTAGTGGGGGGGGGAAAACTGTTTTTT
CASSVVGGGKLFF
>many|TRBD1|TRBJ1-6|13|TRBV10-3
TGTGCCACGGGGACAGGGGGGAATTCACCCCTCCACTTT
CATGTGGNSPLHF
>NA|TRBD2|TRBJ2-7|14|TRBV12-3/TRBV12-4
TGTGCCAGCAGCTTTAGCGGGGTATCCTACGAGCAGTACTTC
CASSFSGVSYEQYF
>many|TRBD2|TRBJ2-7|13|TRBV7-7
TGTGCTAGCAGCTTATCGGGGGGGAACGAGCAGTACTTC
CASSLSGGNEQYF
>few|NA|TRBJ1-2|20|TRBV13
TGTGCCAGCAGCTTAGTATCAATCGGGGGTTCGACTGGTGGTAACTATGGCTACACCTTC
CASSLVSIGGSTGGNYGYTF
>once|TRBD1|TRBJ2-5|17|TRBV5-6
TGTGCCAGCAGCTTGCGGGGACAGGGGGCCATAGTAGAGACCCAGTACTTC
CASSLRGQGAIVETQYF
>many|TRBD2|TRBJ2-7|15|TRBV5-1
TGCGCCAGCAGCCGCGGGGGAGCGGGAGGGGGCGAGCAGTACTTC
CASSRGGAGGGEQYF
>many|TRBD2|TRBJ2-3|15|TRBV5-4
TGTGCCAGCAGCAAACTAGCGGGAATTGAAGATACGCAGTATTTT
CASSKLAGIEDTQYF
>many|TRBD1|TRBJ2-7|14|TRBV6-5
TGTGCCAGCAGCCCGGACAGGGGGCAATACGAGCAGTACTTC
CASSPDRGQYEQYF
>many|TRBD1|TRBJ2-1|13|TRBV7-9
TGTGCCAGCAGCTCGGGACAGCACAATGAGCAGTTCTTC
CASSSGQHNEQFF
>many|NA|TRBJ2-1|15|TRBV9
TGTGCCAGCAGCGTAGGATTTAGCTCCTACAATGAGCAGTTCTTC
CASSVGFSSYNEQFF
>NA|TRBD2|TRBJ2-3|15|TRBV30
TGTGCCTGGAGCGAGTCCGGGACTAGGGCGGATACGCAGTATTTT
CAWSESGTRADTQYF
>many|TRBD2|TRBJ2-3|17|TRBV4-3
TGCGCCAGCAGCCAAGATTGGGCTAGCGGGGGGACCGATACGCAGTATTTT
CASSQDWASGGTDTQYF
>NA|NA|TRBJ2-6|17|TRBV12-3/TRBV12-4
TGTGCCAGCAGCGCAAGGAGGGGGGCGGGCGGGGCCAACGTCCTGACTTTC
CASSARRGAGGANVLTF
>NA|NA|TRBJ1-5|11|TRBV24-1
TGTGCCACGAGGGGGGGCCAGCCCCAGCATTTT
CATRGGQPQHF
>many|NA|TRBJ1-6|14|TRBV20-1
TGCAGTGCTAGAGTTGACAGGATTAATTCACCCCTCCACTTT
CSARVDRINSPLHF
>NA|NA|TRBJ2-1|14|TRBV7-9
TGCGCCAACAGCTTGCCTGACGTTTACAATGAGCAGTTCTTC
CANSLPDVYNEQFF
>NA|NA|TRBJ2-7|16|TRBV15
TGTGCCACCAGCAGGGACTTAACAGATAGCTCCTACGAGCAGTACTTC
CATSRDLTDSSYEQYF
>NA|NA|TRBJ2-5|13|TRBV7-9
TGTGCCAGCAGCTTAGGGGACCCAGAGACCCAGTACTTC
CASSLGDPETQYF
>NA|NA|TRBJ2-5|14|TRBV20-1
TGCAGTGCTAGAGATGGCCGGCGCCAAGAGACCCAGTACTTC
CSARDGRRQETQYF
>few|NA|TRBJ2-5|14|TRBV20-1
TGCAGTGCCTCCGTCGGGCCCCTGATAGAGACCCAGTACTTC
CSASVGPLIETQYF
>many|NA|TRBJ2-2|14|TRBV10-3
TGTGCCATCAGTGAGTCTGGACAAAACGGGGAGCTGTTTTTT
CAISESGQNGELFF
>many|TRBD2|TRBJ2-7|14|TRBV7-9
TGTGCCAGCAGCTTAGAGGGACTAGCGACCGAGCAGTACTTC
CASSLEGLATEQYF
>NA|TRBD2|TRBJ2-3|15|TRBV20-1
TGCAGTGCTTACAGCGGGACTAGCGGGAGAGATACGCAGTATTTT
CSAYSGTSGRDTQYF
>many|NA|TRBJ1-3|15|TRBV7-2
TGTGCCAGCAGCTTCCAGGGTGGATCTGGAAACACCATATATTTT
CASSFQGGSGNTIYF
>NA|TRBD1|TRBJ1-5|18|TRBV19
TGTGCCAGTGCTTCCCTAACTTTACAGGGGGCGCCGGGACAGCCCCAGCATTTT
CASASLTLQGAPGQPQHF
>NA|NA|TRBJ1-3|12|TRBV28
TGTGCCAGCAGTTTTCGGGGAAACACCATATATTTT
CASSFRGNTIYF
>many|NA|TRBJ2-3|15|TRBV7-2
TGTGCCAGCAGCCCACAGGGGACTAGCACAGATACGCAGTATTTT
CASSPQGTSTDTQYF
>NA|TRBD1|TRBJ1-2|13|TRBV6-2/TRBV6-3
TGTGCCAGCAGAAAGACAGGGGAAGATGGCTACACCTTC
CASRKTGEDGYTF
>many|TRBD2|TRBJ2-7|15|TRBV6-1
TGTGCCAGCACCAAACAGAGCGGGAGGGCCTACGAGCAGTACTTC
CASTKQSGRAYEQYF
>many|TRBD2|TRBJ2-2|15|TRBV11-3
TGTGCCAGCAGCTCTATAGCGGGCGGCCGCGGGGAGCTGTTTTTT
CASSSIAGGRGELFF